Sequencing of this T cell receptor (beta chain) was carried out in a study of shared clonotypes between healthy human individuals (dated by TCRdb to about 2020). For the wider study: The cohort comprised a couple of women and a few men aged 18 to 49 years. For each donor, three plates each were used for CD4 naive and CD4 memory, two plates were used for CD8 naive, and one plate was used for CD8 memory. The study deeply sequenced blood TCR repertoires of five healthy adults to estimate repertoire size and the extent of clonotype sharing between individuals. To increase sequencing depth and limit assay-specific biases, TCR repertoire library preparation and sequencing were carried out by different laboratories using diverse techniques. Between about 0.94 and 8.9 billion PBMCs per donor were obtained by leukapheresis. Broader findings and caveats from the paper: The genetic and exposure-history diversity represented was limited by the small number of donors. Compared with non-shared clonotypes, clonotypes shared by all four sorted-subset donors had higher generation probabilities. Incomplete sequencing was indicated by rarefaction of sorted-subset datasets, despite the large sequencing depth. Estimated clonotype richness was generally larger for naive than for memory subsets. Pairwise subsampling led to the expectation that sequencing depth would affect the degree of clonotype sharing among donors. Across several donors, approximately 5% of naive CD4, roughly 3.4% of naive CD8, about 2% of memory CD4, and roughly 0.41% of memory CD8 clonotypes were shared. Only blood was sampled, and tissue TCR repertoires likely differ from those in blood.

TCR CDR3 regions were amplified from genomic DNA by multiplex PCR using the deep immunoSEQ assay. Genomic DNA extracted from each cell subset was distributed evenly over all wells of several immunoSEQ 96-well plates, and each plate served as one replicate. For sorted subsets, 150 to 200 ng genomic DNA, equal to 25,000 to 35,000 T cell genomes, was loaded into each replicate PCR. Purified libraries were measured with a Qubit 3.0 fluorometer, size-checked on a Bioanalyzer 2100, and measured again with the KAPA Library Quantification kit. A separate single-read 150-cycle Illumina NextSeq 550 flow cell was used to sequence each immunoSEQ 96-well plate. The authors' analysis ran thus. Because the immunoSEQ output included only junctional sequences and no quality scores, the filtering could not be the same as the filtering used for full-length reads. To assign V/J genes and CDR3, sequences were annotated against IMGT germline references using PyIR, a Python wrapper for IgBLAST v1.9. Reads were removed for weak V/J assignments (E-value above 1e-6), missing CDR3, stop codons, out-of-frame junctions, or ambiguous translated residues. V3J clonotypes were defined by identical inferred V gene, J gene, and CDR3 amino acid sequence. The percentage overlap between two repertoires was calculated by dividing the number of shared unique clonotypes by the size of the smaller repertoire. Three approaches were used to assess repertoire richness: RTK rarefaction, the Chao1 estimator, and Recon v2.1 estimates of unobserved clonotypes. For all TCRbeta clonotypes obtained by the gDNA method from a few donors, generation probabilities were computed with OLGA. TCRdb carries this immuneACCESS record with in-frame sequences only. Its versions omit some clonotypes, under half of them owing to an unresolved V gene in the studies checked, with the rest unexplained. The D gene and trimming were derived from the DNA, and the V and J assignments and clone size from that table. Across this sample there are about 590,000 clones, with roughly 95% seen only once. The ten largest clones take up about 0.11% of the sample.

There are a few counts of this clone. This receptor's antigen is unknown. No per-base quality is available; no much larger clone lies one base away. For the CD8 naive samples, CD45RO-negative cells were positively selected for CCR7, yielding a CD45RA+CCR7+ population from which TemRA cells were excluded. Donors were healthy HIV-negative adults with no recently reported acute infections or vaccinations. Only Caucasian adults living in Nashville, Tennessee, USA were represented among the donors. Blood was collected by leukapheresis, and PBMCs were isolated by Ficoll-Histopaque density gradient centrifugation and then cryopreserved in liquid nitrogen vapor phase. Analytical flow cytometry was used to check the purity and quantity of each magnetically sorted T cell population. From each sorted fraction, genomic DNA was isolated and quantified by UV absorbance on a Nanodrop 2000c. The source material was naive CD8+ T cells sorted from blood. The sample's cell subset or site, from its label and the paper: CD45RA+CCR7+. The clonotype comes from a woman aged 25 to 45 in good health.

CDR3 region: CASSLLAGGTHEQFF. The DNA reads as follows: TGTGCCAGCAGCTTATTAGCGGGAGGGACACATGAGCAGTTCTTC. The V and J genes are TRBV7-6 and TRBJ2-1, and 11 junctional nucleotides match TRBD2. Taken from the germline V gene, the CDR1 and CDR2 loops are SGHVS and FNYEAQ. The CDR3, cysteine through phenylalanine, is 15 amino acids long. This entry keeps only the CDR3 DNA: 45 bases, framed from base 1. After removal of 2 bases from V and 8 bases from J, the junction retains 5 bases not matched to a gene.